This T cell receptor (beta chain) was identified during a study of CD8+CD57+ T cells in acquired aplastic anemia. Study-level information: Across the sorted CD4+ and CD8+ cells, DNA amounts averaged 3.2 ug. Broader study findings: Patients and controls shared just under 30 CD8+ CDR3 sequences. No significant patient-versus-control difference appeared in CD8+ Simpson's diversity.

Sequenced patients had shown CD8+CD57+ cell expansion by flow cytometry. Acquired aplastic anemia of severe grade affected all patients. The TCR beta profiling, which covered VDJ combination and CDR3 sequence, was carried out using genomic DNA as the template. TCRdb processed the reads anew with MiXCR; each CDR3 protein has one entry. The repertoire holds under 200,000 distinct CDR3 sequences, with roughly half as singletons. On this clonotype itself: Its target is unknown. A much larger clone differs by one base, so this may be a read error.

The V end lost 5 bases, the J end lost 0 bases, and 10 bases lay between the germline ends. Germline V CDR1 and CDR2: ENHRY, SYGVKD. The CDR3 covers 14 residues. The sequence came from a human donor with aplastic anemia. This chain uses TRBV10-3 with TRBJ1-1; maybe TRBD1 (5 bases). The sequencing input was sorted CD4+, CD8+, or CD8+CD57+ T cells (not recorded which) from PBMCs. CDR3 nucleotides: TGTGCCATCAGTCTTTCGGGACTGAACACTGAAGCTTTCTTT. This codes for CAISLSGLNTEAFF.